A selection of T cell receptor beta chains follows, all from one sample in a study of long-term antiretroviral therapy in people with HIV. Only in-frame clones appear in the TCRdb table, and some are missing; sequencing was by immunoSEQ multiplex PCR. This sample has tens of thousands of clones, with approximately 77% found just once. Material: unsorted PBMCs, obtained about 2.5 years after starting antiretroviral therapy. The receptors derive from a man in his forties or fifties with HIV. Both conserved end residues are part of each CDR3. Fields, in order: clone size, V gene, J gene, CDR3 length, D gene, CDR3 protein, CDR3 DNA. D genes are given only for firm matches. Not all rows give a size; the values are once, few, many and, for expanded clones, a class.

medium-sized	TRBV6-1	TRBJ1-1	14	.	CASSALGPNTEAFF	TGTGCCAGCAGTGCGCTGGGGCCGAACACTGAAGCTTTCTTT
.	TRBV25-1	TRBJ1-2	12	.	CASSETNYGYTF	TGTGCCAGCAGTGAGACTAACTATGGCTACACCTTC
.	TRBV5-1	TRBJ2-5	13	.	CASSELDEETQYF	TGCGCCAGCAGTGAACTAGATGAAGAGACCCAGTACTTC
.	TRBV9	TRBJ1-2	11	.	CASSVGAYYTF	TGTGCCAGCAGCGTAGGCGCATACTACACCTTC
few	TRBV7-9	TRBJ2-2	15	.	CASSFLAANTGELFF	TGTGCCAGCAGCTTCTTAGCCGCGAACACCGGGGAGCTGTTTTTT
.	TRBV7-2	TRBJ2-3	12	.	CASSYPGIEQYF	TGTGCCAGCAGCTATCCCGGAATCGAGCAGTATTTT
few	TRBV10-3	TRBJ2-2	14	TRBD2	CATRLAENTGELFF	TGTGCCACCCGACTAGCGGAGAACACCGGGGAGCTGTTTTTT
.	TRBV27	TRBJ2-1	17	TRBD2	CASSSKGTSGGAGEQFF	TGTGCCAGCAGTTCGAAAGGGACTAGCGGGGGGGCAGGTGAGCAGTTCTTC
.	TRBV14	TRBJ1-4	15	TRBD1	CASSPRTGVNEKLFF	TGTGCCAGCAGCCCACGTACAGGGGTTAATGAAAAACTGTTTTTT
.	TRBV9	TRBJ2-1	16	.	CASSETPDGSYNEQFF	TGTGCCAGCAGCGAAACTCCGGATGGCTCCTACAATGAGCAGTTCTTC
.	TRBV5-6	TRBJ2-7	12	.	CASSLNGYEQYF	TGTGCCAGCAGCTTGAACGGCTACGAGCAGTACTTC
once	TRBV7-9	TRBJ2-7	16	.	CASSSRGHPTLYEQYF	TGTGCCAGCAGCTCCCGTGGTCACCCAACCTTGTACGAGCAGTACTTC
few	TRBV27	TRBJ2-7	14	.	CASSFAGQVYEQYF	TGTGCCAGCAGTTTTGCGGGACAAGTCTACGAGCAGTACTTC
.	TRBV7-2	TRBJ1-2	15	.	CASSLGAGTNYGYTF	TGTGCCAGCAGCTTAGGAGCAGGAACTAACTATGGCTACACCTTC
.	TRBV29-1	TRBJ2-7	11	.	CSVVKAYEQYF	TGCAGCGTTGTGAAGGCCTACGAGCAGTACTTC
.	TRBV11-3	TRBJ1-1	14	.	CASSLQGKDTEAFF	TGTGCCAGCAGCTTACAGGGGAAAGACACTGAAGCTTTCTTT
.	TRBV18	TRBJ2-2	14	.	CASSPPWGQWELFF	TGTGCCAGCTCACCACCCTGGGGGCAGTGGGAGCTGTTTTTT
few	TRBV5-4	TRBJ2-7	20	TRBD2	CASSLEGLAGGPEGSYEQYF	TGTGCCAGCAGCTTGGAGGGCTTAGCGGGAGGGCCTGAGGGATCCTACGAGCAGTACTTC